The 29 T cell receptor beta chains presented below share a single source sample, sequenced in a study of T cells in Graves' hyperthyroidism and ophthalmopathy. The TCR beta CDR3 regions underwent amplification using RNA transcripts as the source. TCR CDR3 regions were first amplified by RT-PCR with HTBI primers. TCRdb re-derived calls from the multiplex PCR reads in MiXCR, one entry per CDR3 protein. This sample has some 510,000 distinct CDR3 sequences, with around 45% found just once. Specimen: peripheral blood or thyroid tissue (not recorded which). These receptors came from a woman between 18 and 29 years old with Graves' hyperthyroidism.

This clonotype was observed a few times. The chain carries TRBV19 and TRBJ1-2; D not resolved. CDR3 length: 13 residues. The V end lost 3 bases, the J end lost 4 bases, and 9 bases lay between the germline ends. Germline V gives CDR1 LNHDA, CDR2 SQIVND (reference sequence). CDR3 DNA sequence: TGTGCCAGTAGTATTGGCAGTCCCTATGGCTACACCTTC. As protein: CASSIGSPYGYTF.

This clonotype was detected many times. V gene TRBV12-3 or TRBV12-4 combines with J gene TRBJ1-5; D not resolved. This CDR3 is built from 14 residues. Between the trimmed V and J ends, which lost 6 bases and 2 bases, there was a span of 11 bases. This CDR3 is CASRDMSGNQPQHF. CDR3 sequence (DNA): TGTGCCAGCAGAGACATGTCGGGCAATCAGCCCCAGCATTTT.

The chain joins TRBV2 to TRBJ1-2, with D possibly TRBD1 on 6 matching bases. CDR3 length: 14 amino acids. V lost 11 bases, J lost 4 bases, and 20 bases lay in between. From germline, CDR1 is SNHLY and CDR2 FYNNEI. The CDR3 DNA reads as TGTGCCTGGAGGAGCGGGGGGCGGCGCTATGGCTACACCTTC. Protein: CAWRSGGRRYGYTF.

Points on this clonotype: One end of the junction varies from germline; a read error may be responsible. The chain links TRBV6-1 to TRBJ1-2, with D possibly matching TRBD1 (5 bases). The CDR3 is made up of 12 amino acids. Germline loops: CDR1 MNHNS, CDR2 SASEGT. The CDR3 is CACSRLGEGYTF. CDR3 sequence (DNA): TGTGCCTGCAGCCGTCTGGGGGAAGGCTACACCTTC.

Concerning this clonotype: This may be a read error: a much more frequent sequence differs by one nucleotide. CDR3 DNA sequence: TGTGCCATCAGTGTGAGCGGGAGCCAAGAGACCCAGTACTTC. Residues: CAISVSGSQETQYF. The gene calls are TRBV10-3 and TRBJ2-5; 8 nucleotides line up with TRBD2. V lost 4 bases, J lost 1 base, and 2 bases stayed unmatched. This CDR3 is built from 14 residues. Germline CDR1 reads ENHRY; CDR2 reads SYGVKD.

This clonotype occurred many times. The rearrangement joins TRBV2 to TRBJ1-1; perhaps TRBD1 as D (5 bases). This CDR3 region has 13 residues. Trimming took off 4 bases at V and 0 bases at J, with 6 bases between the two ends. The germline V gene encodes CDR1 SNHLY and CDR2 FYNNEI. CDR3 bases: TGTGCCAGCAGTGTCAGGGTGAACACTGAAGCTTTCTTT. Translation gives CASSVRVNTEAFF.

This clonotype turned up a few times. The chain links TRBV7-2 to TRBJ2-5, with 8 bases aligning to TRBD2. J gave up 2 bases and V 4 bases, and 6 bases lay outside the gene matches. This CDR3 spans 15 amino acids. In germline, CDR1 is SGHTA, CDR2 FQGNSA. The CDR3 DNA follows: TGTGCCAGCAGCTCCGGACTAGCCCCACAAGAGACCCAGTACTTC. It translates to CASSSGLAPQETQYF.

A few counts support this clonotype. The gene calls are TRBV20-1 and TRBJ1-2; unclear D gene. The CDR3 sequence is 14 residues long. V was shortened by 0 bases and J by 3 bases, with 11 bases between the two germline ends. Germline loops: CDR1 DFQATT, CDR2 SNEGSKA (reference sequence). CDR3 DNA sequence: TGCAGTGCTAGAGATCAGGAGGGAGACTATGGCTACACCTTC. It is translated as CSARDQEGDYGYTF.

This clonotype has only a few counts. V is TRBV29-1 and J is TRBJ2-5; 8 bases match TRBD1. CDR3 length: 16 residues. The germline gives CDR1 SQVTM, CDR2 ANQGSEA. J was trimmed by 5 bases and V by 0 bases; bases with no gene match: 11. CDR3 loop: CSVEDDGRGRMETQYF. The DNA of the CDR3 is TGCAGCGTTGAAGATGATGGCAGGGGGCGAATGGAGACCCAGTACTTC. The full variable domain, completed using reference TRBV29-1 and TRBJ2-5, is SAVISQKPSRDICQRGTSLTIQCQVDSQVTMMFWYRQQPGQSLTLIATANQGSEATYESGFVIDKFPISRPNLTFSTLTVSNMSPEDSSIYLCSVEDDGRGRMETQYFGPGTRLLVL.

This clonotype was seen just once. The J gene is TRBJ2-6, the V gene TRBV2; D remains unclear. Trimming pared 2 bases from V and 4 bases from J, leaving 6 bases between. From germline, CDR1 is SNHLY and CDR2 FYNNEI. This CDR3 is 14 amino acids long. The CDR3 here is CASSESTGANVLTF. Here the CDR3 DNA reads TGTGCCAGCAGTGAAAGCACCGGGGCCAACGTCCTGACTTTC.

This clonotype occurred many times. V gene TRBV20-1 combines with J gene TRBJ2-7; 7 positions match TRBD2. The CDR3 contains 13 residues. CDR1 and CDR2 (germline): DFQATT, SNEGSKA (reference sequence). V lost 5 bases and J lost 2; bases outside the gene matches: 6. CDR3 in DNA: TGCAGTGCTGGGCGGGCGGGAGCCTACGAGCAGTACTTC. Its translation is CSAGRAGAYEQYF.

This clonotype has only a few counts. The CDR3 is CASSPGQGTFYEQYF. Written as DNA, the CDR3 is TGTGCCAGCAGCCCAGGACAGGGGACCTTCTACGAGCAGTACTTC. The J gene is TRBJ2-7, the V gene TRBV7-6; 9 bases align to TRBD1. The CDR3 totals 15 residues. Germline V CDR1 and CDR2: SGHVS, FNYEAQ. The J segment lost 3 bases and the V segment lost 5 bases, leaving 8 bases of the junction unmatched.

The chain employs TRBV20-1 and TRBJ1-2; 7 nucleotides line up with TRBD1. The CDR3 loop spans 13 amino acids. In germline, CDR1 is DFQATT, CDR2 SNEGSKA (reference sequence). V trimming: 3 bases; J trimming: 3 bases; junction bases outside the gene matches: 4. The CDR3 DNA follows: TGCAGTGCTAGCGGTACAGGGGACTATGGCTACACCTTC. Its translation is CSASGTGDYGYTF.

Comment on this clonotype: A much more abundant neighbour one base away suggests this may be a read error. CDR3 in DNA: TGTGCCAGCGGCCCTAGACTCGGCGAAAAACTGTTTTTT. Translating it yields CASGPRLGEKLFF. This chain connects TRBV7-2 to TRBJ1-4; D is uncertain. The V end lost 8 bases, the J end lost 8 bases, and 15 bases lay between the germline ends. The CDR3 spans 13 residues. CDR1 is SGHTA and CDR2 is FQGNSA in the germline V gene.

This chain links TRBV7-2 with TRBJ1-1; unclear D gene. The CDR3 extends over 14 amino acids. The V and J ends lost 2 bases and 0 bases respectively, with 7 bases between them. Germline V gene lookup returns CDR1 SGHTA and CDR2 FQGNSA. CDR3 bases: TGTGCCAGCAGCTTATCGACACTGAACACTGAAGCTTTCTTT. This translates into CASSLSTLNTEAFF.

This clonotype was detected only a few times. The V gene is TRBV2, the J gene TRBJ1-6, with 8 bases aligning to TRBD1. CDR1 is SNHLY and CDR2 is FYNNEI in the germline V gene. V lost 7 bases to trimming and J lost 10 bases; unmatched junction nucleotides: 12. The CDR3 extends over 15 amino acids. Here the CDR3 reads CASNHRRTGRSPLHF. DNA for the CDR3: TGTGCCAGCAATCACCGGAGGACAGGGAGATCACCCCTCCACTTT.

The rearrangement links TRBV2 to TRBJ1-2; D not certain. CDR1 and CDR2 from the germline V gene are SNHLY and FYNNEI. The CDR3 has 11 amino acids. The CDR3 loop is CATRLGYGYTF. The CDR3 DNA reads as TGTGCAACCCGGCTCGGCTATGGCTACACCTTC.

Regarding this clonotype: Germline and junction disagree at one end, which may indicate a read error. V gene TRBV7-2 combines with J gene TRBJ1-3; a weak D match, TRBD1 (5 bases). This CDR3 has 15 residues. Germline V lookup: CDR1 SGHTA, CDR2 FQGNSA. The CDR3 is CASKGTQGSGNTMYF. The DNA for the CDR3 is TGTGCCAGCAAAGGAACTCAGGGTTCTGGAAACACCATGTATTTT.

About this clonotype: This could be a read error, since a much larger clone is one nucleotide away. Since no conserved phenylalanine or tryptophan closes the CDR3, a read error is the likely cause. CDR3 sequence: CASSLLTNTEAFL. Written as DNA, the CDR3 is TGTGCCAGCAGCTTACTAACGAACACTGAAGCTTTCTTG. This chain links TRBV7-8 with TRBJ1-1; D is unclear. CDR1 is SGHVS and CDR2 is FQNEAQ in the germline V gene. The CDR3 has 13 amino acids. Trimming shortened V by 2 bases and J by 1 base, and 5 bases separated the two germline ends.

This clonotype was seen a few times. This rearrangement joins TRBV2 to TRBJ2-5; D assignment may be TRBD1 or TRBD2 (5 bases each). CDR3 size: 15 residues. V was cut by 10 bases and J by 5 bases, with 23 bases left in between. Germline V gene data show CDR1 as SNHLY and CDR2 as FYNNEI. CDR3 in DNA: TGTGCCACCAGATCGCACGGACCCTGGGGGGAGACCCAGTACTTC. It yields the protein CATRSHGPWGETQYF. Variable domain in full (rest from reference TRBV2 and TRBJ2-5): EPEVTQTPSHQVTQMGQEVILRCVPISNHLYFYWYRQILGQKVEFLVSFYNNEISEKSEIFDDQFSVERPDGSNFTLKIRSTKLEDSAMYFCATRSHGPWGETQYFGPGTRLLVL.

Many counts were recorded for this clonotype. The rearrangement uses TRBV12-3 or TRBV12-4 and TRBJ1-5; D may be TRBD1 (5 bases). This CDR3 is built from 12 residues. V lost 6 bases to trimming and J lost 5 bases, with 8 bases between them. The CDR3 sequence is CASRKGHQPQHF. The CDR3 region has the DNA TGTGCCAGCAGGAAGGGACATCAGCCCCAGCATTTT.

This clonotype has at least ten counts. This chain connects TRBV7-2 to TRBJ1-5; D might be TRBD1 (5 bases). The germline V gene has CDR1 SGHTA and CDR2 FQGNSA. V was trimmed by 2 bases and J by 11 bases, leaving 13 bases between them. The CDR3 has 13 residues. The DNA of the CDR3 is TGTGCCAGCAGCTTAAGGGGTCCGCCGACCCAGCATTTT. It specifies CASSLRGPPTQHF. Based on the CDR3 plus reference TRBV7-2 and TRBJ1-5, the full variable domain is GAGVSQSPSNKVTEKGKDVELRCDPISGHTALYWYRQSLGQGLEFLIYFQGNSAPDKSGLPSDRFSAERTGGSVSTLTIQRTQQEDSAVYLCASSLRGPPTQHFGDGTRLSIL.

This rearrangement joins TRBV5-1 to TRBJ2-5, with D perhaps given as TRBD1 or TRBD2 (5 bases each). Germline assignment: CDR1 SGHRS and CDR2 YFSETQ. The germline V and J ends were trimmed by 3 bases and 5 bases, with 17 bases remaining between them. The CDR3 is 15 residues long. The DNA of the CDR3 is TGCGCCAGCAGCTCGGCCGGGACCGGGACCGAGACCCAGTACTTC. Amino acid sequence: CASSSAGTGTETQYF.

This clonotype was detected many times. The chain recombines TRBV7-2 with TRBJ1-6, with TRBD1 as a possible D gene (6 bases). The germline gives CDR1 SGHTA, CDR2 FQGNSA. Trimming left V 3 bases short and J 6 bases short, with 15 bases between. This CDR3 is 16 amino acids long. CDR3 nucleotide sequence: TGTGCCAGCAGCTTGGGGACATCGGCAATTAATTCACCCCTCCACTTT. Translated, it gives CASSLGTSAINSPLHF.

This clonotype was observed a handful of times. V usage is TRBV7-2 and J usage is TRBJ2-2; D tentatively reads TRBD1 or TRBD2 (5 bases each). Trimming shortened V by 1 base and J by 8 bases, and 11 bases separated the two germline ends. CDR3 size: 14 residues. Germline CDR1 reads SGHTA; CDR2 reads FQGNSA. The CDR3 nucleotides are TGTGCCAGCAGCTTAGTTCTGGGGACGGGGGAGCTGTTTTTT. Its protein product is CASSLVLGTGELFF.

The sample holds a few counts of this clonotype. The chain joins TRBV7-2 to TRBJ2-7, with a tentative D call TRBD1 (7 bases). The CDR3 has 16 residues. The germline CDR1 and CDR2 sequences are SGHTA and FQGNSA. V lost 5 bases and J lost 2, with 19 bases in between. CDR3 in amino acids: CASSPDPRGATYEQYF. The DNA of the CDR3 is TGTGCCAGCAGCCCCGACCCCAGGGGGGCAACCTACGAGCAGTACTTC.

Many counts were recorded for this clonotype. The chain uses TRBV29-1 and TRBJ2-7; TRBD2 aligns across 9 bases. The J segment lost 7 bases and the V segment lost 4 bases, leaving 5 bases of the junction unmatched. This CDR3 contains 12 residues. CDR1 is SQVTM, CDR2 ANQGSEA, per germline. CDR3 loop: CSVVAGDGEQYF. As DNA, the CDR3 is TGCAGCGTTGTAGCGGGAGACGGGGAGCAGTACTTC.

This clonotype was detected only once. The rearrangement links TRBV14 to TRBJ2-7, with D perhaps TRBD2 (5 bases). The CDR3 is 17 residues long. Germline lookup yields CDR1 SGHDN and CDR2 FVKESK. V was shortened by 5 bases and J by 5 bases, with 25 bases between the two germline ends. CDR3 in amino acids: CASSASWTGTFKDEQYF. In DNA form, the CDR3 reads TGTGCCAGCAGCGCGTCGTGGACTGGAACGTTTAAAGACGAGCAGTACTTC.

V usage is TRBV15 and J usage is TRBJ1-4, with D maybe TRBD1 (5 bases). The germline V gene encodes CDR1 LNHNV and CDR2 YYDKDF (reference sequence). This CDR3 has 13 amino acids. Trimming stripped 5 bases from V and 7 bases from J, with 11 bases between. In DNA, the CDR3 is TGTGCCACCAGCCGGGACTTTCGTGAAAAACTGTTTTTT. It specifies CATSRDFREKLFF.